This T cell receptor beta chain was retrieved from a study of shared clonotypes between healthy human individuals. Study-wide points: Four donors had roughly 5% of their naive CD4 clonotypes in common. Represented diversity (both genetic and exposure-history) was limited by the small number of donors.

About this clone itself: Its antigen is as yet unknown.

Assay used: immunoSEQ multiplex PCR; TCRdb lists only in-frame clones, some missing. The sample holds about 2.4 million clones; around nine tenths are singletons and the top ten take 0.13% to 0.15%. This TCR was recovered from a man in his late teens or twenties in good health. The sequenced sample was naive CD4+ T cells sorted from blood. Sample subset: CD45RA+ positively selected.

The CDR3 spells CASSESGTGSPLHF. The CDR3 nucleotides read TGCGCCAGCAGTGAGTCAGGTACCGGCTCACCCCTCCACTTT. The chain uses TRBV10-2 and TRBJ1-6; no clear D. Germline V gene lookup returns CDR1 WSHSY and CDR2 SAAADI. The CDR3 runs to 14 residues. V was cut by 0 bases and J by 10 bases, with 10 bases left in between.